The 31 T cell receptor beta chains below come from one sample, sequenced in a study of blood T cell repertoires in COVID-19. Sequencing was performed with immunoSEQ multiplex PCR; in TCRdb, only in-frame clones are kept and a portion is missing. The table has 200,000 to 300,000 clones, approximately 83% seen once. The sequenced material came from peripheral blood. Receptor source: a man aged 25 to 40 who had recovered from COVID-19.

This clone has only one observation. The chain carries TRBV19 and TRBJ2-2, with D possibly being TRBD1 (6 bases). The germline CDR1 and CDR2 sequences are LNHDA and SQIVND (reference sequence). V lost 10 bases and J 7 bases, leaving 16 bases between the germline ends. CDR3 size: 13 residues. The CDR3 here is CATSDRRFGELFF. The CDR3 DNA sequence: TGTGCCACCTCGGACAGAAGGTTCGGGGAGCTGTTTTTT.

The chain recombines TRBV28 with TRBJ2-2; TRBD2 agrees at 8 bases. V lost 7 bases and J lost 4; bases outside the gene matches: 5. The CDR3 covers 14 residues. Germline V gene lookup returns CDR1 MDHEN and CDR2 SYDVKM. In DNA, the CDR3 is TGTGCCAGCACCCGGGGGGGGGTCACCGGGGAGCTGTTTTTT. Translated, it gives CASTRGGVTGELFF.

J is TRBJ2-5 and V is TRBV7-8, with unresolved D. V dropped 1 base and J dropped 2 bases, with 14 bases sitting between them. Germline V gives CDR1 SGHVS, CDR2 FQNEAQ. This CDR3 has 16 amino acids. This CDR3 reads CASSLGRGTRQETQYF. Here the CDR3 DNA reads TGTGCCAGCAGCTTAGGACGAGGAACTCGACAAGAGACCCAGTACTTC.

Note on this clone: Other DNA sequences in this specimen translate into the identical CDR3. This sequence joins TRBV12-3 or TRBV12-4 and TRBJ1-2; no reliable D call. Trimming shortened V by 3 bases and J by 4 bases, and 3 bases separated the two germline ends. The CDR3 consists of 11 residues. The DNA of the CDR3 is TGTGCCAGCAGTTTCCTCTATGGCTACACCTTC. As protein: CASSFLYGYTF.

This clone was seen only once. CDR3 DNA: TGTGCCAGCAGCTTCCCGGGGGTCAGAGAGACCCAGTACTTC. Translation: CASSFPGVRETQYF. The chain recombines TRBV7-2 with TRBJ2-5; D may be TRBD2 (6 bases). Looked up from germline, CDR1 is SGHTA and CDR2 is FQGNSA. The CDR3 sequence is 14 residues long. V was trimmed by 3 bases and J by 4 bases, leaving 12 bases between them.

The gene calls are TRBV18 and TRBJ1-1; D perhaps matches TRBD1 (5 bases). CDR3 length equals 16 residues. Looked up from germline, CDR1 is KGHSH and CDR2 is LQKENI. The germline V and J ends were trimmed by 3 bases and 1 base, with 15 bases remaining between them. CDR3 sequence (DNA): TGTGCCAGCTCACCGGGGGGAGGGCGAGAGAACACTGAAGCTTTCTTT. Protein product: CASSPGGGRENTEAFF.

The rearrangement joins TRBV18 to TRBJ1-3; D is undetermined. Germline CDR1 reads KGHSH; CDR2 reads LQKENI. Trimming pared 0 bases from V and 0 bases from J, leaving 12 bases between. The CDR3 has 17 residues. The chain's CDR3 is CASSPPGQSFSGNTIYF. The CDR3 region has the DNA TGTGCCAGCTCACCACCGGGCCAGTCCTTCTCTGGAAACACCATATATTTT.

This chain links TRBV4-2 with TRBJ2-3; 9 nucleotides line up with TRBD2. V was clipped by 4 bases and J by 4 bases; unmatched bases: 21. Germline CDR1 and CDR2: LGHNA and YNFKEQ. The CDR3 has 20 amino acids. In DNA form, the CDR3 reads TGTGCCAGCAGCCCCCGTGGTGGGGAAAGAGGGACTAGCACCTCAGATACGCAGTATTTT. This sequence encodes CASSPRGGERGTSTSDTQYF.

Written as DNA, the CDR3 is TGCAGCGTCAATAGGGGGCTTGGGCCTCTTTTGGCCCAGTACTTC. It codes for CSVNRGLGPLLAQYF. The chain links TRBV29-1 to TRBJ2-5; 7 bases agree with TRBD1. Germline CDR1 SQVTM, CDR2 ANQGSEA. Trimming took 6 bases from V and 9 from J; bases not matched to a gene: 19. The CDR3 is made up of 15 amino acids. Supplemented by reference TRBV29-1 and TRBJ2-5, the full variable domain reads SAVISQKPSRDICQRGTSLTIQCQVDSQVTMMFWYRQQPGQSLTLIATANQGSEATYESGFVIDKFPISRPNLTFSTLTVSNMSPEDSSIYLCSVNRGLGPLLAQYFGPGTRLLVL.

This clone has just one count. The J gene is TRBJ2-2, the V gene TRBV7-9, with 13 bases that match TRBD2. V lost 5 bases, J lost 1 base, and 4 bases stayed unmatched. CDR3 length: 17 residues. CDR1 SEHNR and CDR2 FQNEAQ come from the germline V gene (reference sequence). The CDR3, as DNA: TGTGCCAGCAGCCAGGGACTAGCGGGGTGGAACACCGGGGAGCTGTTTTTT. Translation gives CASSQGLAGWNTGELFF.

The chain couples TRBV5-5 to TRBJ1-1, with D unclear. CDR1 is SGHKS and CDR2 is YYEKEE in the germline V gene (reference sequence). The V end was cut by 5 bases, the J end by 4 bases, with 12 bases between. The CDR3 loop spans 13 amino acids. The CDR3 loop is CASRQGLITEAFF. In DNA form, the CDR3 reads TGTGCCAGCAGGCAAGGACTTATCACTGAAGCTTTCTTT.

As regards this clone: The same CDR3 can be traced to other DNA sequences in this sample. The CDR3 bases are TGTGCCAGCAGTTCTGCCGGGGAGCTGTTTTTT. It encodes CASSSAGELFF. The V and J genes are TRBV6-5 and TRBJ2-2, with D hard to call. Germline values: CDR1 MNHEY, CDR2 SVGAGI. V gave up 4 bases and J gave up 6 bases, with 3 bases separating them. The CDR3 consists of 11 residues.

This clone was detected a few times. The chain carries TRBV20-1 and TRBJ2-1; 8 bases line up with TRBD1. Germline loops: CDR1 DFQATT, CDR2 SNEGSKA (reference sequence). The CDR3 length is 13 residues. With 3 bases clipped from V and 9 bases from J, the junction kept 7 bases outside the gene matches. The CDR3: CSASWQGAGEQFF. In DNA, the CDR3 is TGCAGTGCTAGTTGGCAGGGGGCCGGTGAGCAGTTCTTC.

The rearrangement uses TRBV7-9 and TRBJ2-5; perhaps TRBD2 as D (6 bases). The CDR3 spans 15 residues. Germline V gene data show CDR1 as SEHNR and CDR2 as FQNEAQ (reference sequence). The V and J ends lost 5 bases and 2 bases respectively, with 15 bases between them. CDR3 nucleotides: TGTGCCAGCAGCAATGGGAGGCTAGGGCAAGAGACCCAGTACTTC. It encodes CASSNGRLGQETQYF. Full variable domain (rest looked up from reference TRBV7-9 and TRBJ2-5): DTGVSQNPRHKITKRGQNVTFRCDPISEHNRLYWYRQTLGQGPEFLTYFQNEAQLEKSRLLSDRFSAERPKGSFSTLEIQRTEQGDSAMYLCASSNGRLGQETQYFGPGTRLLVL.

The V and J genes are TRBV12-3 or TRBV12-4 and TRBJ2-5, with D possibly being TRBD2 (5 bases). Trimming took off 5 bases at V and 5 bases at J, with 9 bases between the two ends. The CDR3 spans 12 residues. CDR3 region: CASSPQRETQYF. The CDR3 DNA reads TGTGCCAGCAGTCCCCAGCGGGAGACCCAGTACTTC.

The chain has TRBV7-2 and TRBJ2-7, with D possibly TRBD2 on 5 matching bases. The CDR3 contains 12 residues. V shed 1 base and J shed 7 bases, with 8 bases lying between them. Germline values: CDR1 SGHTA, CDR2 FQGNSA. The CDR3 loop reads CASSLGGREQYV. The CDR3 DNA follows: TGTGCCAGCAGCTTAGGAGGGCGGGAGCAGTACGTC.

CDR3 protein: CASTLGTQDYGYTF. The CDR3 coding sequence is TGTGCCAGCACCCTAGGAACACAGGACTATGGCTACACCTTC. This rearrangement joins TRBV11-3 to TRBJ1-2; possible D gene TRBD1, 5 bases. This CDR3 has 14 amino acids. Germline lookup yields CDR1 SGHNT and CDR2 YENEEA. V shed 7 bases and J shed 3 bases, with 15 bases lying between them. The full variable domain, completed using reference TRBV11-3 and TRBJ1-2, is EAGVVQSPRYKIIEKKQPVAFWCNPISGHNTLYWYLQNLGQGPELLIRYENEEAVDDSQLPKDRFSAERLKGVDSTLKIQPAELGDSAVYLCASTLGTQDYGYTFGSGTRLTVV.

This clone was found a few times. The chain couples TRBV5-5 to TRBJ2-1; D is perhaps TRBD1 (6 bases). The CDR3 is 13 amino acids. Trimming cost V 6 bases and J 4 bases, with 11 bases left between them. Germline V gives CDR1 SGHKS, CDR2 YYEKEE (reference sequence). CDR3 amino acids: CASTTGRYNEQFF. CDR3 nucleotides: TGTGCCAGCACGACAGGAAGATACAATGAGCAGTTCTTC.

CDR3 DNA: TGTGCCAGCAGCTGGGGCCTTCAGACCACTGAAGCTTTCTTT. This codes for CASSWGLQTTEAFF. This sequence joins TRBV5-5 and TRBJ1-1; D is perhaps TRBD1 (5 bases). V lost 3 bases and J lost 4, with 13 bases in between. The CDR3 covers 14 residues. The germline CDR1 and CDR2 sequences are SGHKS and YYEKEE (reference sequence).

The rearrangement joins TRBV19 to TRBJ1-6, with D maybe TRBD1 (6 bases). V gave up 5 bases and J gave up 10 bases, with 12 bases separating them. CDR1 is LNHDA, CDR2 SQIVND, per germline (reference sequence). The CDR3 is 13 amino acids. The chain's CDR3 is CASSQSGESPLHF. CDR3 sequence (DNA): TGTGCCAGTAGTCAATCAGGGGAATCACCCCTCCACTTT.

V and J are TRBV19 and TRBJ2-3, with D perhaps TRBD1 (6 bases). V lost 6 bases, J lost 4 bases, and 14 bases lay in between. Germline CDR1 LNHDA, CDR2 SQIVND (reference sequence). This CDR3 region has 14 residues. The chain's CDR3 is CASSPDRGSDTQYF. In nucleotides, the CDR3 is TGTGCCAGTAGCCCCGATAGGGGGTCAGATACGCAGTATTTT.

The sample holds one count of this clone. CDR3 nucleotides: TGTGCCAGCTCACCAAGAATACCTACTGGGGCCAACGTCCTGACTTTC. Translated: CASSPRIPTGANVLTF. The rearrangement joins TRBV18 to TRBJ2-6; unclear D gene. The germline V gene encodes CDR1 KGHSH and CDR2 LQKENI. The CDR3 extends over 16 amino acids. Between the trimmed V and J ends, which lost 2 bases and 2 bases, there was a span of 10 bases.

The gene calls are TRBV3-1 (or the pseudogene TRBV3-2) and TRBJ2-2; D gene ambiguous. V was shortened by 0 bases and J by 7 bases, with 9 bases between the two germline ends. The V gene's germline CDR1 is LGHDT and CDR2 YNNKEL (reference sequence). This CDR3 is 14 amino acids long. CDR3 DNA: TGTGCCAGCAGCCAAGAGGGCCTCGGCGGGGAGCTGTTTTTT. Its protein is CASSQEGLGGELFF.

The rearrangement joins TRBV5-1 to TRBJ2-7; TRBD1 matches at 9 bases. The CDR3 is made up of 13 amino acids. V was clipped by 4 bases and J by 7 bases; unmatched bases: 6. CDR1 SGHRS and CDR2 YFSETQ come from the germline V gene. CDR3 region: CASSRQDRGEQYF. Here the CDR3 DNA reads TGCGCCAGCAGCCGGCAGGACAGGGGAGAGCAGTACTTC. The whole variable domain, filled in from reference TRBV5-1 and TRBJ2-7, reads KAGVTQTPRYLIKTRGQQVTLSCSPISGHRSVSWYQQTPGQGLQFLFEYFSETQRNKGNFPGRFSGRQFSNSRSEMNVSTLELGDSALYLCASSRQDRGEQYFGPGTRLTVT.

The rearrangement joins TRBV5-1 to TRBJ1-2; 12 nucleotides match TRBD1. With 3 bases clipped from V and 7 bases from J, the junction kept 13 bases outside the gene matches. CDR1 and CDR2 from the germline V gene are SGHRS and YFSETQ. The CDR3 loop spans 17 amino acids. CDR3 DNA sequence: TGCGCCAGCAGCTACCCCGGGACAGGGGGCGCGGAAGGTGGCTACACCTTC. It is translated as CASSYPGTGGAEGGYTF.

The chain recombines TRBV19 with TRBJ2-2, with a possible D match to TRBD2 (5 bases). CDR1 LNHDA and CDR2 SQIVND come from the germline V gene (reference sequence). The CDR3 consists of 15 residues. V lost 1 base, J lost 6 bases, and 12 bases lay in between. The CDR3 here is CASSIGETDAGELFF. CDR3 DNA sequence: TGTGCCAGTAGTATAGGGGAGACCGACGCCGGGGAGCTGTTTTTT.

This sequence joins TRBV6-6 and TRBJ1-2; possible D gene TRBD1, 5 bases. Germline V lookup: CDR1 MNHNY, CDR2 SVGAGI (reference sequence). Trimming took off 2 bases at V and 3 bases at J, with 13 bases between the two ends. This CDR3 has 15 residues. The CDR3 spells CASSYLAGGDYGYTF. CDR3 in DNA: TGTGCCAGCAGTTACCTGGCCGGGGGTGACTATGGCTACACCTTC.

The rearrangement links TRBV7-2 to TRBJ2-1; D might be TRBD1 (6 bases). The germline V gene has CDR1 SGHTA and CDR2 FQGNSA. CDR3 length: 15 residues. V lost 6 bases, J lost 8 bases, and 20 bases lay in between. The CDR3 DNA is TGTGCCAGCAGGGTCAGGGGTGGGCAGATAGATGAGCAGTTCTTC. Encoded protein: CASRVRGGQIDEQFF.

The rearrangement joins TRBV7-2 to TRBJ2-7, with TRBD2 as a possible D gene (6 bases). The CDR3 loop spans 14 amino acids. Germline CDR1 SGHTA, CDR2 FQGNSA. V dropped 4 bases and J dropped 2 bases, with 12 bases sitting between them. CDR3 sequence: CASSSPGGTYEQYF. In DNA, the CDR3 is TGTGCCAGCAGCTCGCCCGGGGGAACCTACGAGCAGTACTTC.

The sample holds one count of this clone. CDR3 DNA: TGTGCCAGCAGCCAAGATGGGGGGATTAGCAATCAGCCCCAGCATTTT. This encodes CASSQDGGISNQPQHF. The chain employs TRBV3-1 (or the pseudogene TRBV3-2) and TRBJ1-5; tentatively, D is TRBD1 (5 bases). The CDR3 totals 16 residues. CDR1 and CDR2 from the germline V gene are LGHDT and YNNKEL (reference sequence). V lost 0 bases to trimming and J lost 0 bases, with 9 bases between them.

The V gene is TRBV19, the J gene TRBJ1-2, with D possibly TRBD1 on 5 matching bases. The CDR3 has 13 amino acids. Per the germline V gene, CDR1 is LNHDA and CDR2 is SQIVND (reference sequence). V gave up 3 bases and J gave up 10 bases, with 15 bases separating them. CDR3 residues: CASSIPSKGDYTF. The CDR3 DNA follows: TGTGCCAGTAGTATCCCTTCCAAAGGGGACTACACCTTC.